Following are 27 T cell receptor beta chains from one sample sequenced in a study of vaccination effects on CD4 cells after COVID-19. Data came from immunoSEQ multiplex PCR; TCRdb stores just in-frame clones and leaves some out. The sample has around 26,000 clones, 65% to 80% seen once. No antigen has been identified for these receptors. Cells that had been cultured for 10 days were the source of isolated CD4+ T cells. This material consisted of CD4+ T cells from PBMCs cultured without peptide, taken before COVID-19 vaccination. The receptors here all came from a human donor who received a COVID-19 vaccine.

The chain has TRBV27 and TRBJ1-2; D not certain. V dropped 8 bases and J dropped 2 bases, with 12 bases sitting between them. The CDR3 contains 13 residues. Looked up from germline, CDR1 is MNHEY and CDR2 is SMNVEV (reference sequence). This chain's CDR3 is CASSLGVNYGYTF. CDR3 coding DNA: TGTGCCAGCTCCCTAGGCGTCAACTATGGCTACACCTTC.

For the CDR3, the DNA is TGTGCCAGTAGTCTACAGGGGGCGGGGGAGCAGTTCTTC. It yields the protein CASSLQGAGEQFF. The chain has TRBV19 and TRBJ2-1, with 9 bases fitting TRBD1. The CDR3 contains 13 residues. V shed 5 bases, J shed 10 bases, and the junction held 6 bases outside the gene matches. The germline V gene encodes CDR1 LNHDA and CDR2 SQIVND (reference sequence).

CDR3 amino acids: CASSESGGIVQFF. In DNA, the CDR3 is TGTGCCAGCAGTGAATCGGGTGGAATCGTGCAGTTCTTC. This chain uses TRBV25-1 with TRBJ2-1, with unresolved D. V lost 1 base to trimming and J lost 12 bases, with 13 bases between them. The CDR3 contains 13 residues. In germline, CDR1 is MGHDK, CDR2 SYGVNS.

Comments on this clone: The same CDR3 is also encoded by other DNA sequences in this sample. The V call is TRBV9, the J call TRBJ2-7, with a tentative D call TRBD2 (5 bases). Looked up from germline, CDR1 is SGDLS and CDR2 is YYNGEE. The CDR3 runs to 14 residues. The V end lost 0 bases, the J end lost 1 base, and 8 bases lay between the germline ends. CDR3 protein: CASSVGPGSYEQYF. The CDR3 coding sequence is TGTGCCAGCAGCGTAGGCCCGGGGTCCTACGAGCAGTACTTC.

The V call is TRBV2, the J call TRBJ1-2; 8 bases agree with TRBD1. The CDR3 extends over 15 amino acids. Per germline, CDR1 SNHLY and CDR2 FYNNEI. J lost 2 bases, V lost 6 bases, and 8 bases had no gene match. This chain's CDR3 is CASSRGQGVNYGYTF. CDR3 nucleotide sequence: TGTGCCAGCAGCCGAGGACAGGGTGTAAACTATGGCTACACCTTC.

This clone was observed a few times. The chain has TRBV21-1 and TRBJ2-2. TRBV21-1 is a recognized pseudogene. This CDR3 spans 13 amino acids. The DNA of the CDR3 is TGTGCCAGCAGCCCTCCAAGTACCGGGGAGCTGTTTTTT. This codes for CASSPPSTGELFF.

The V and J genes are TRBV3-1 (or the pseudogene TRBV3-2) and TRBJ2-1, with D tentatively TRBD1 or TRBD2 (7 bases each). The germline CDR1 and CDR2 sequences are LGHDT and YNNKEL (reference sequence). The CDR3 contains 16 residues. V shed 1 base and J shed 5 bases, with 15 bases lying between them. Here the CDR3 reads CASSQVGRGGNNEQFF. The CDR3 DNA sequence: TGTGCCAGCAGCCAAGTCGGCAGGGGGGGGAACAATGAGCAGTTCTTC.

This chain links TRBV13 with TRBJ1-2, with 8 bases lining up with TRBD1. V lost 5 bases, J lost 5 bases, and 10 bases stayed unmatched. CDR1 PRHDT and CDR2 FYEKMQ come from the germline V gene (reference sequence). This CDR3 region has 15 residues. The CDR3 DNA reads TGTGCCAGCAGCGTCGACAGGGGCGGGGGATATGGCTACACCTTC. This encodes CASSVDRGGGYGYTF.

The chain recombines TRBV9 with TRBJ1-2, with no clear D. The CDR3 spans 13 residues. Germline assignment: CDR1 SGDLS and CDR2 YYNGEE. V was shortened by 0 bases and J by 7 bases, with 10 bases between the two germline ends. The CDR3 here is CASSVEATFGYTF. In nucleotides, the CDR3 is TGTGCCAGCAGCGTAGAGGCGACGTTTGGCTACACCTTC.

The J gene is TRBJ2-7, the V gene TRBV6-1, with D unresolved. Trimming removed 1 base at V and 2 bases at J, with 3 bases between. The CDR3 runs to 12 residues. Per germline, CDR1 MNHNS and CDR2 SASEGT. Here the CDR3 DNA reads TGTGCCAGCAGTGAAGGCCCCTACGAGCAGTACTTC. Amino acid sequence: CASSEGPYEQYF.

The chain links TRBV19 to TRBJ1-1; no clear D. Germline-derived CDR1 and CDR2 are LNHDA and SQIVND (reference sequence). Between the trimmed V and J ends, which lost 3 bases and 0 bases, there was a span of 11 bases. The CDR3 is 15 residues long. CDR3 protein: CASSMARYMNTEAFF. The CDR3 DNA follows: TGTGCCAGTAGTATGGCTCGATACATGAACACTGAAGCTTTCTTT.

The CDR3 loop is CASSPPSAGRSQQYF. DNA of the CDR3: TGTGCCAGCTCACCACCCTCTGCGGGGCGTAGCCAGCAGTACTTC. This chain links TRBV18 with TRBJ2-7, with D perhaps matching TRBD2 (6 bases). Trimming pared 0 bases from V and 8 bases from J, leaving 17 bases between. This CDR3 is built from 15 residues. Germline CDR1 KGHSH, CDR2 LQKENI.

The sample holds a few counts of this clone. The V and J genes are TRBV28 and TRBJ1-5, with TRBD1 as a possible D gene (5 bases). Germline V gives CDR1 MDHEN, CDR2 SYDVKM. The CDR3 totals 13 residues. The germline V and J ends were trimmed by 8 bases and 2 bases, with 10 bases remaining between them. CDR3 sequence reads: CASDSQGNQPQHF. As DNA, the CDR3 is TGTGCCAGCGACAGTCAGGGCAATCAGCCCCAGCATTTT.

The V gene is TRBV5-1, the J gene TRBJ1-4; D ambiguous. Germline CDR1 reads SGHRS; CDR2 reads YFSETQ. CDR3 length equals 14 residues. Trimming took 5 bases from V and 4 from J, leaving 12 bases between them. The CDR3 DNA reads TGCGCCAGCAGTCCCGGGCACAATAATGAAAAACTGTTTTTT. The encoded protein is CASSPGHNNEKLFF.

This chain joins TRBV6-6 and TRBJ1-2, with D tentatively TRBD1 (5 bases). This CDR3 is 12 amino acids long. V was pared by 8 bases and J by 1 base, with 8 bases between. Germline V lookup: CDR1 MNHNY, CDR2 SVGAGI (reference sequence). In DNA form, the CDR3 reads TGTGCCAGCTACCAGGGTAACTATGGCTACACCTTC. Translating gives CASYQGNYGYTF.

CDR3 in amino acids: CASSLGQGAGNQPQHF. CDR3 DNA sequence: TGTGCCAGCAGCTTAGGACAGGGGGCCGGCAATCAGCCCCAGCATTTT. V and J are TRBV7-9 and TRBJ1-5, with TRBD1 identical over 10 bases. The CDR3 covers 16 residues. Germline CDR1 is SEHNR and CDR2 is FQNEAQ (reference sequence). J lost 2 bases, V lost 1 base, and 2 bases had no gene match.

The rearrangement uses TRBV5-1 and TRBJ2-3; maybe TRBD1 (5 bases). This CDR3 has 13 residues. Trimming left V 4 bases short and J 3 bases short, with 9 bases between. CDR1 and CDR2 (germline): SGHRS, YFSETQ. The CDR3 reads CASSRDSTDTQYF. The CDR3 DNA reads as TGCGCCAGCAGCCGTGACAGTACAGATACGCAGTATTTT.

The V gene is TRBV18, the J gene TRBJ1-1; D is unresolved. The CDR3 has 14 residues. Germline CDR1 is KGHSH and CDR2 is LQKENI. Deletions cut 6 bases from V and 2 bases from J, with 13 bases between. The CDR3 DNA reads TGTGCCAGCTCTCAATCGGCAGCCAACACTGAAGCTTTCTTT. Amino acids: CASSQSAANTEAFF. The entire variable domain, with the rest obtained from reference TRBV18 and TRBJ1-1, is as follows: NAGVMQNPRHLVRRRGQEARLRCSPMKGHSHVYWYRQLPEEGLKFMVYLQKENIIDESGMPKERFSAEFPKEGPSILRIQQVVRGDSAAYFCASSQSAANTEAFFGQGTRLTVV.

The chain joins TRBV15 to TRBJ1-2; D is unresolved. The germline V gene has CDR1 LNHNV and CDR2 YYDKDF (reference sequence). The CDR3 runs 13 residues. V gave up 1 base and J gave up 0 bases, with 3 bases separating them. CDR3 in DNA: TGTGCCACCAGCAGAGGTGCTAACTATGGCTACACCTTC. It is translated as CATSRGANYGYTF.

This clone was seen more than once but under ten times. This chain uses TRBV6-1 with TRBJ1-5, with TRBD1 as a possible D gene (5 bases). The ends were cut back, 2 bases at V and 2 bases at J, with 10 bases in the middle. The CDR3 is made up of 15 amino acids. Germline CDR1 and CDR2: MNHNS and SASEGT. This CDR3 reads CASSEQTGGNQPQHF. The CDR3 DNA follows: TGTGCCAGCAGTGAACAAACAGGAGGCAATCAGCCCCAGCATTTT.

The rearrangement links TRBV3-1 (or the pseudogene TRBV3-2) to TRBJ2-5; 9 bases fit TRBD1. Trimming at V came to 4 bases and at J to 5 bases, leaving 11 bases not matched to a gene. Germline V gene lookup returns CDR1 LGHDT and CDR2 YNNKEL (reference sequence). This CDR3 spans 16 amino acids. The CDR3 DNA reads TGTGCCAGCAGCCCCACAGGGGGCCTGAATCATGAGACCCAGTACTTC. Protein sequence: CASSPTGGLNHETQYF.

V is TRBV19 and J is TRBJ2-5; D call uncertain. V was shortened by 3 bases and J by 3 bases, with 14 bases between the two germline ends. Germline V gene data show CDR1 as LNHDA and CDR2 as SQIVND (reference sequence). This CDR3 comprises 15 residues. This CDR3 reads CASSIAGPRKETQYF. DNA of the CDR3: TGTGCCAGTAGTATCGCCGGTCCCCGCAAAGAGACCCAGTACTTC.

This clone was seen a few times. The chain is built from TRBV9 and TRBJ2-7; a weak D match, TRBD2 (6 bases). From germline, CDR1 is SGDLS and CDR2 YYNGEE. Between the trimmed V and J ends, which lost 5 bases and 2 bases, there was a span of 20 bases. The CDR3 has 16 amino acids. CDR3: CASSSGATLGPYEQYF. CDR3 sequence (DNA): TGTGCCAGCAGTAGCGGAGCCACCCTTGGGCCCTACGAGCAGTACTTC.

The chain couples TRBV7-9 to TRBJ1-1; D is perhaps TRBD1 (5 bases). The CDR3 consists of 13 residues. Germline loops: CDR1 SEHNR, CDR2 FQNEAQ (reference sequence). The V end lost 0 bases, the J end lost 4 bases, and 6 bases lay between the germline ends. In DNA, the CDR3 is TGTGCCAGCAGCTTAGCCAGGGCCACTGAAGCTTTCTTT. Protein: CASSLARATEAFF.

The chain carries TRBV6-5 and TRBJ2-3; D is tentatively TRBD1 or TRBD2 (5 bases each). There are 16 residues in the CDR3. Germline V gene sequence: CDR1 MNHEY, CDR2 SVGAGI. V lost 2 bases, J lost 3 bases, and 15 bases lay in between. In nucleotides, the CDR3 is TGTGCCAGCAGTTACGAGGGCTGGGGGTCAACAGATACGCAGTATTTT. Its protein product is CASSYEGWGSTDTQYF.

This clone was seen only a few times. The V gene is TRBV30, the J gene TRBJ1-2, with D maybe TRBD1 (5 bases). Germline V gives CDR1 GTSNPN, CDR2 SVGIG (reference sequence). Trimming removed 0 bases from V and 3 bases from J, with 8 bases in between. The CDR3 length is 13 residues. Here the CDR3 DNA reads TGTGCCTGGAGTGTGTCAGGGTACTATGGCTACACCTTC. It translates to CAWSVSGYYGYTF.

The chain has TRBV15 and TRBJ2-3; D might be TRBD1 (5 bases). This CDR3 region has 15 residues. With 0 bases removed from V and 6 bases from J, the gap between germline ends came to 13 bases. CDR1 and CDR2 (germline): LNHNV, YYDKDF (reference sequence). For the CDR3, the DNA is TGTGCCACCAGCAGAGATGGACGTGCAGGGGATACGCAGTATTTT. Protein sequence: CATSRDGRAGDTQYF.